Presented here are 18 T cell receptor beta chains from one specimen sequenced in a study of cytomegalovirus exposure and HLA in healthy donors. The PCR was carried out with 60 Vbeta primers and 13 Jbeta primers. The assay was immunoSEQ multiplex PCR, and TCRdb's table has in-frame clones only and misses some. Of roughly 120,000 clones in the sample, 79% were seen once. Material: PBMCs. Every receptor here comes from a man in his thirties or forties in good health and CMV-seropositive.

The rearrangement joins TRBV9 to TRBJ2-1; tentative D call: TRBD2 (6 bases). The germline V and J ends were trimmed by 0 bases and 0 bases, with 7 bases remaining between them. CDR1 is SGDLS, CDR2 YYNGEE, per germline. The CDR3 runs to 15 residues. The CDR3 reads CASSVVAASYNEQFF. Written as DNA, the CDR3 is TGTGCCAGCAGCGTAGTAGCGGCCTCCTACAATGAGCAGTTCTTC. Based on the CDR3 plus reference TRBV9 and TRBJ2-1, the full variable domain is DSGVTQTPKHLITATGQRVTLRCSPRSGDLSVYWYQQSLDQGLQFLIQYYNGEERAKGNILERFSAQQFPDLHSELNLSSLELGDSALYFCASSVVAASYNEQFFGPGTRLTVL.

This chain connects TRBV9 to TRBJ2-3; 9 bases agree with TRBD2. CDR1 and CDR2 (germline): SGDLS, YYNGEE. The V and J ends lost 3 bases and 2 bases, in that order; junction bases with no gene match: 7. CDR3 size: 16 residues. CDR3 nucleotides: TGTGCCAGCAGCGCAGACCTAGCGGGGACCACAGATACGCAGTATTTT. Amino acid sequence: CASSADLAGTTDTQYF.

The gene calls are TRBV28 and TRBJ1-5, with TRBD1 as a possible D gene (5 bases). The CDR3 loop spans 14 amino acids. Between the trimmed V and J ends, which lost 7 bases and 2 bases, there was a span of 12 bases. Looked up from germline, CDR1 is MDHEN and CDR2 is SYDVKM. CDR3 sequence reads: CASIPGGGNQPQHF. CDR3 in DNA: TGTGCCAGCATCCCCGGAGGGGGCAATCAGCCCCAGCATTTT.

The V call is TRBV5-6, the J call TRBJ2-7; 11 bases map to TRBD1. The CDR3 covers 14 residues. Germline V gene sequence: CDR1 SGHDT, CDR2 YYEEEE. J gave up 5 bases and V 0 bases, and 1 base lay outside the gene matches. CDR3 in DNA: TGTGCCAGCAGCTTGGTGGGACAGGGGGACGAGCAGTACTTC. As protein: CASSLVGQGDEQYF.

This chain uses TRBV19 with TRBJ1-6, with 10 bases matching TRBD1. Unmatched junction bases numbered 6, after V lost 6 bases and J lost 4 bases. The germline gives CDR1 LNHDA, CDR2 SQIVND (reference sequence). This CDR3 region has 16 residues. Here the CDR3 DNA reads TGTGCCAGTAGGACGACAGGGGGCTCTTATAATTCACCCCTCCACTTT. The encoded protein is CASRTTGGSYNSPLHF.

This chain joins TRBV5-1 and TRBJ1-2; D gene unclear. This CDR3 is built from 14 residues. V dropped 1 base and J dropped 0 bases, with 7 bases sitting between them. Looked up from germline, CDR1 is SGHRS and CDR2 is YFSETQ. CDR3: CASSLPGANYGYTF. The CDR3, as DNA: TGCGCCAGCAGCTTGCCGGGAGCTAACTATGGCTACACCTTC.

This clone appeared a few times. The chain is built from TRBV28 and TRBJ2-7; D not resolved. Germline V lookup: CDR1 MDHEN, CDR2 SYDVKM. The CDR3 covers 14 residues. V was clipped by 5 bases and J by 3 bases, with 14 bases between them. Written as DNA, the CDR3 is TGTGCCAGCAGTGTCACAACAAAACACTACGAGCAGTACTTC. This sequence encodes CASSVTTKHYEQYF.

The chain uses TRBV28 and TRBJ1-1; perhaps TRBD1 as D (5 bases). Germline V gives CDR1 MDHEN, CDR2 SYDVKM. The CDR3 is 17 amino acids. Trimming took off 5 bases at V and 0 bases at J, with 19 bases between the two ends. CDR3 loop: CASSPAGRLSMNTEAFF. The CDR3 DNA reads TGTGCCAGCAGTCCGGCGGGACGCCTGTCAATGAACACTGAAGCTTTCTTT.

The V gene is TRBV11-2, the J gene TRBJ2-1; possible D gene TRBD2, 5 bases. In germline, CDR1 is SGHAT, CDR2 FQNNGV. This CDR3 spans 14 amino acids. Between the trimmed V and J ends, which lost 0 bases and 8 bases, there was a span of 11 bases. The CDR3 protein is CASSLDIAWDEQFF. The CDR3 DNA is TGTGCCAGCAGCTTAGATATAGCGTGGGATGAGCAGTTCTTC.

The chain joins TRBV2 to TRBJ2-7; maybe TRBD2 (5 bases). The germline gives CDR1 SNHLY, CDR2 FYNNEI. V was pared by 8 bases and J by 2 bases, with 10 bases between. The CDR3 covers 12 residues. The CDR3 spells CASPSPTYEQYF. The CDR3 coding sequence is TGTGCCAGCCCTAGCCCGACCTACGAGCAGTACTTC.

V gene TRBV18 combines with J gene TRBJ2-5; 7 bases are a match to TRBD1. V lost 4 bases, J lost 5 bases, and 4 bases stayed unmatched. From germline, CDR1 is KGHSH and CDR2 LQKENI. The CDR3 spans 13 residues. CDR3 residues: CASSREQGETQYF. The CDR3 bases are TGTGCCAGCTCACGGGAACAGGGGGAGACCCAGTACTTC.

The chain's CDR3 is CAHTGGLMNTEAFF. CDR3 nucleotides: TGTGCCCACACAGGGGGCCTTATGAACACTGAAGCTTTCTTT. V usage is TRBV28 and J usage is TRBJ1-1; 9 nucleotides agree with TRBD1. The germline V gene encodes CDR1 MDHEN and CDR2 SYDVKM. The length of the CDR3 is 14 residues. V lost 11 bases, J lost 0 bases, and 7 bases stayed unmatched.

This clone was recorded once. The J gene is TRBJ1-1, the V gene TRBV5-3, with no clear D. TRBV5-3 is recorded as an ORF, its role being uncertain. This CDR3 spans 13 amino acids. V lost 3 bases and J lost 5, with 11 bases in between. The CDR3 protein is CARSWSAGTEAFF. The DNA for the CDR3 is TGTGCCAGAAGCTGGTCCGCCGGTACTGAAGCTTTCTTT.

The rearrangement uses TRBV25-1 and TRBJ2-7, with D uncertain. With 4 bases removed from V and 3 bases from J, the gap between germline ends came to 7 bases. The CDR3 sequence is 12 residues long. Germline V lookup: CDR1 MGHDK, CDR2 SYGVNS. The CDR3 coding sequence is TGTGCCAGCAGTGGAAACTTCTACGAGCAGTACTTC. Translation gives CASSGNFYEQYF.

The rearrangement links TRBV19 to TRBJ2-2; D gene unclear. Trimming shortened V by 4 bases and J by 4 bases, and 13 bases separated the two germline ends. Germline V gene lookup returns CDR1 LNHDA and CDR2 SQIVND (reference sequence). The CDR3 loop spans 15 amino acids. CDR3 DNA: TGTGCCAGTAGTAACTTCAGGCTTATCACCGGGGAGCTGTTTTTT. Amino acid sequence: CASSNFRLITGELFF.

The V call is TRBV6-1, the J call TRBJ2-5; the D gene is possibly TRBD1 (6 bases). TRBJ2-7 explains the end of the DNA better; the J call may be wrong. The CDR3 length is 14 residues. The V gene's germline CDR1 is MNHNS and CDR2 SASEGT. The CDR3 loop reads CASSEADSSYEQYF. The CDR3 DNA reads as TGTGCCAGCAGTGAAGCGGACAGCTCCTACGAGCAGTACTTC.

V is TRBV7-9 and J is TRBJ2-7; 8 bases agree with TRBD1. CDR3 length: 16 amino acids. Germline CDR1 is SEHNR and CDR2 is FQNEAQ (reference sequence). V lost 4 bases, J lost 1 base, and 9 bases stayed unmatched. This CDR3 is CASSSRQGQESYEQYF. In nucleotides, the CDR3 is TGTGCCAGCAGCTCTCGGCAGGGACAGGAGTCCTACGAGCAGTACTTC.

DNA of the CDR3: TGTGCCAGCAGCTCGTCGGGTTGGGATGGCTACACCTTC. This gives the protein CASSSSGWDGYTF. The V gene is TRBV7-2, the J gene TRBJ1-2; D is ambiguous. The germline V gene encodes CDR1 SGHTA and CDR2 FQGNSA. The V end lost 4 bases, the J end lost 6 bases, and 12 bases lay between the germline ends. The CDR3 covers 13 residues.